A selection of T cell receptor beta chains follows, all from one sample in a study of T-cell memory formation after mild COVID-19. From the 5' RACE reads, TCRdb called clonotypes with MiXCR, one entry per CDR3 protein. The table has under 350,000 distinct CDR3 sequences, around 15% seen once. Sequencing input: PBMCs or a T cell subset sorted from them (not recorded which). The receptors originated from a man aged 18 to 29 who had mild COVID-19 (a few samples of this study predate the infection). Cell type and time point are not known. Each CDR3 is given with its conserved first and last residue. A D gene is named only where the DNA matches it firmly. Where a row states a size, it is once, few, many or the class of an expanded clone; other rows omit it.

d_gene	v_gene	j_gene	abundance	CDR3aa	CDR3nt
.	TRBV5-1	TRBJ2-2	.	CASSWVTGELFF	TGCGCCAGCAGTTGGGTCACCGGGGAGCTGTTTTTT
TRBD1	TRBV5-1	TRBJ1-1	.	CASSLGDRGPMNTEAFF	TGCGCCAGCAGCTTGGGAGACAGGGGCCCGATGAACACTGAAGCTTTCTTT
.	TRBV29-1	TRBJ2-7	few	CSVEGRGGTSYEQYF	TGCAGCGTTGAAGGGAGGGGGGGGACCTCCTACGAGCAGTACTTC
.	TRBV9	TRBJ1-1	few	CASSVEPGYTEAFF	TGTGCCAGCAGCGTAGAACCTGGATACACTGAAGCTTTCTTT
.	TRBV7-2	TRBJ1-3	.	CASSLFLGVVDTIYF	TGTGCCAGCAGCTTATTCCTTGGGGTGGTGGACACCATATATTTT
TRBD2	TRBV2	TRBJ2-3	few	CATLTSAPSTDTQYF	TGTGCCACACTGACTAGCGCGCCTAGCACAGATACGCAGTATTTT
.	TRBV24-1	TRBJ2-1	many	CATSDFRHPYNEQFF	TGTGCCACCAGTGATTTTAGACATCCCTACAATGAGCAGTTCTTC
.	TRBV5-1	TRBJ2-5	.	CASSIWGREETQYF	TGCGCCAGCAGTATTTGGGGAAGGGAAGAGACCCAGTACTTC
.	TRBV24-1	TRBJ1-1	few	CATSGSGGTAFF	TGTGCCACCAGTGGATCCGGGGGCACAGCTTTCTTT
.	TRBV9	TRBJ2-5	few	CASSPLGQAMIEETQYF	TGTGCCAGCAGTCCCCTTGGGCAGGCGATGATAGAAGAGACCCAGTACTTC
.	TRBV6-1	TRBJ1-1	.	CASFGLFGTEAFF	TGTGCCAGCTTTGGGCTTTTTGGCACTGAAGCTTTCTTT
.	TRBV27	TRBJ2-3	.	CASTQLGGMTDTQYF	TGTGCCAGCACTCAACTTGGAGGGATGACAGATACGCAGTATTTT
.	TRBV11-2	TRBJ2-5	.	CASSLSLAETQYF	TGTGCCAGCAGCCTATCCCTGGCGGAGACCCAGTACTTC
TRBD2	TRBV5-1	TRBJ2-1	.	CASSPPRRGEDEQFF	TGCGCCAGCAGCCCACCTCGGCGGGGGGAGGATGAGCAGTTCTTC
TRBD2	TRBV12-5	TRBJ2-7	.	CASGLRRAGGPYEQYF	TGTGCTAGTGGTTTGCGTCGCGCGGGGGGACCCTACGAGCAGTACTTC
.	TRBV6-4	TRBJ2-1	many	CASSDSSYNEQFF	TGTGCCAGCAGTGACAGCTCCTACAATGAGCAGTTCTTC
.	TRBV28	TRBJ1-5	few	CASRDIQGGNQPQHF	TGTGCCAGCAGGGATATCCAGGGAGGCAATCAGCCCCAGCATTTT
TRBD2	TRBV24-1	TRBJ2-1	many	CATSDPSRGTIDEQFF	TGTGCCACCAGTGACCCTTCCCGCGGGACTATAGATGAGCAGTTCTTC
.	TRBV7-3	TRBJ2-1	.	CASSWDSGSYNEQFF	TGTGCCAGCAGCTGGGACTCCGGCTCCTACAATGAGCAGTTCTTC
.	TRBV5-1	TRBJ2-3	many	CASSLVSGGRDTQYF	TGCGCCAGCAGCTTGGTTTCCGGGGGACGGGATACGCAGTATTTT
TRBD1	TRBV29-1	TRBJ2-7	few	CSVAKDRGTEQYF	TGCAGCGTGGCAAAGGACAGGGGTACCGAGCAGTACTTC
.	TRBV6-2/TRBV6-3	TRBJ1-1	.	CASRFTPGARTEAFF	TGTGCCAGCAGATTCACTCCCGGGGCCCGCACTGAAGCTTTCTTT
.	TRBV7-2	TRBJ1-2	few	CASSLVEGAQGYTF	TGTGCCAGCAGCTTAGTCGAAGGGGCGCAAGGCTACACCTTC
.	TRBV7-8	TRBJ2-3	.	CASSLERPTDYTDTQYF	TGTGCCAGCAGCTTAGAGAGGCCTACTGATTACACAGATACGCAGTATTTT
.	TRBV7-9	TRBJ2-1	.	CASSLAMRAEQFF	TGTGCCAGCAGCTTAGCGATGCGGGCGGAGCAGTTCTTC
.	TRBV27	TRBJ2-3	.	CASTLGARLDTQYF	TGTGCCAGCACATTAGGGGCTCGGCTGGATACGCAGTATTTT
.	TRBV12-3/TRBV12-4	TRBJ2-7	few	CASSDDDGHLTYEQYF	TGTGCCAGCAGTGACGATGACGGACACCTTACCTACGAGCAGTACTTC
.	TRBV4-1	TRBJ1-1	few	CASSQLSLTTEAFF	TGCGCCAGCAGCCAACTGAGCCTAACCACTGAAGCTTTCTTT
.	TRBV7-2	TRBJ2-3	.	CASSLRWRTADTQYF	TGTGCCAGCAGCCTCAGGTGGCGGACAGCAGATACGCAGTATTTT
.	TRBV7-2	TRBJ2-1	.	CASSLVLDLIGSYNEQFF	TGTGCCAGCAGCTTAGTCCTTGACCTGATAGGGTCCTACAATGAGCAGTTCTTC
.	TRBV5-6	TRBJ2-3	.	CASRSSPDTQYF	TGTGCCAGCAGAAGCAGCCCAGATACGCAGTATTTT
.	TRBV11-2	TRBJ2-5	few	CASSLRLDAAQETQYF	TGTGCCAGCAGCCTCCGACTAGATGCGGCCCAAGAGACCCAGTACTTC
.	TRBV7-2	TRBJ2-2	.	CASGLRRQVGTGELFF	TGTGCCAGCGGTCTTAGGAGACAGGTTGGCACCGGGGAGCTGTTTTTT
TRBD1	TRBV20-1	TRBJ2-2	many	CSAREEGATGELFF	TGCAGTGCTAGAGAAGAGGGGGCCACCGGGGAGCTGTTTTTT
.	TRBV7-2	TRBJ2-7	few	CASSVGQPLSYEQYF	TGTGCCAGCAGCGTCGGACAGCCACTCTCCTACGAGCAGTACTTC
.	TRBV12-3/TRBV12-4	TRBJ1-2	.	CASSLGHLGAKGPGYTF	TGTGCCAGCAGTTTAGGGCATTTGGGGGCCAAAGGCCCCGGCTACACCTTC
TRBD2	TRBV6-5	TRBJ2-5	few	CASSPAGGKETQYF	TGTGCCAGCAGTCCTGCGGGGGGCAAAGAGACCCAGTACTTC
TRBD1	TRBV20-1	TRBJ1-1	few	CSGTGGHLNTEAFF	TGCAGCGGGACAGGGGGACACTTGAACACTGAAGCTTTCTTT
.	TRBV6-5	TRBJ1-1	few	CASSYGFRGDTEAFF	TGTGCCAGCAGTTACGGGTTCAGGGGAGACACTGAAGCTTTCTTT
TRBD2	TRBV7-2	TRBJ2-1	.	CACSASGGFYNEQFF	TGTGCCTGCAGCGCCAGCGGGGGGTTCTACAATGAGCAGTTCTTC
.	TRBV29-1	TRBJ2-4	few	CSVDLLGDIQYF	TGCAGCGTTGACCTCCTGGGGGACATTCAGTACTTC
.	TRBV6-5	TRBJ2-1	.	CASSVWDLGEQFF	TGTGCCAGCAGTGTTTGGGACTTAGGGGAGCAGTTCTTC